This is a list of T cell receptor beta chains from one sample in a study of Tregs in tolerant kidney transplant recipients. Produced via immunoSEQ multiplex PCR; TCRdb's table is partial and in-frame only. The repertoire holds some 68,000 clones, with roughly 84% as singletons. Material: CD4+ T cells from blood. These receptor sequences come from a human donor in good health. CDR3s include the opening cysteine and the closing phenylalanine or tryptophan. The D gene is left open where the match is weak. Expanded clones get a size class; other rows say once, few or many, or leave the size out.

TRBJ1-6 NA 15 TRBV18 NA TGTGCCAGCTCACCAGTTGCTGCAGGGTGGTCACCCCTCCACTTT CASSPVAAGWSPLHF
TRBJ2-6 NA 16 TRBV27 NA TGTGCCAGCAGTTTGGAGCCTTCGGGAGGGGCCAACGTCCTGACTTTC CASSLEPSGGANVLTF
TRBJ2-3 NA 15 TRBV4-3 NA TGCGCCAGCAGCCAAGAAGGGGGTGGCACAGATACGCAGTATTTT CASSQEGGGTDTQYF
TRBJ2-3 NA 14 TRBV18 NA TGTGCCAGCTCACCACCAGGCAACGATGATACGCAGTATTTT CASSPPGNDDTQYF
TRBJ2-7 NA 15 TRBV2 few TGTGCCAGCAGGGAAGGGGCTCTAGAAAGCTACGAGCAGTACTTC CASREGALESYEQYF
TRBJ1-1 TRBD1 15 TRBV5-1 NA TGCGCCAGCAGCTTGGCGGCAGGGGGACACACTGAAGCTTTCTTT CASSLAAGGHTEAFF
TRBJ1-6 TRBD1 15 TRBV30 NA TGTGCCTGGAGCACGGGGACAGGGAATAATTCACCCCTCCACTTT CAWSTGTGNNSPLHF
TRBJ2-7 NA 15 TRBV7-9 once TGTGCCAGCAGCTTGTATAGGTCCACCGCCGGTGAGCAGTACTTC CASSLYRSTAGEQYF
TRBJ2-5 NA 13 TRBV7-3 NA TGTGCCAGCAGCTTAGACTACCAAGAGACCCAGTACTTC CASSLDYQETQYF
TRBJ1-1 NA 13 TRBV7-8 NA TGTGCCAGCACCCCCGGGGGGGGCACTGAAGCTTTCTTT CASTPGGGTEAFF
TRBJ2-3 NA 15 TRBV19 NA TGTGCCAGTAGTTTAAGGGGGACTAGCACAGATACGCAGTATTTT CASSLRGTSTDTQYF
TRBJ1-2 NA 16 TRBV4-3 NA TGCGCCAGCAGCCAAGAAGTTGAGTGGCGTGTTAATGGCTACACCTTC CASSQEVEWRVNGYTF
TRBJ2-3 TRBD2 21 TRBV4-3 NA TGCGCCAGCAGCCCGCAAAAACTAGCGGGAGGACGGGGGAGAGGCACAGATACGCAGTATTTT CASSPQKLAGGRGRGTDTQYF
TRBJ1-1 NA 18 TRBV5-6 NA TGTGCCAGCAGCTTGAGGTTTGGTGTTTTGGCCAGGAACACTGAAGCTTTCTTT CASSLRFGVLARNTEAFF
TRBJ1-1 NA 16 TRBV18 NA TGTGCCAGCTCACCAAGCGGGGACCTGACCTACACTGAAGCTTTCTTT CASSPSGDLTYTEAFF
TRBJ2-3 NA 13 TRBV5-8 NA TGTGCCAGCAGCTTGGGTCACACAGATACGCAGTATTTT CASSLGHTDTQYF
TRBJ2-2 TRBD2 16 TRBV16 once TGTGCCAGCAGCCAAGGCGGGAGTATGAACACCGGGGAGCTGTTTTTT CASSQGGSMNTGELFF
TRBJ2-3 NA 15 TRBV5-1 NA TGCGCCAGCAGCTTGGTAGGTAGCGAGGACGATACGCAGTATTTT CASSLVGSEDDTQYF
TRBJ1-2 TRBD1 17 TRBV11-3 NA TGTGCCAGCAGCCCAGGGACAGGGGGTGTACAAAACTATGGCTACACCTTC CASSPGTGGVQNYGYTF
TRBJ1-6 TRBD1 15 TRBV5-5 NA TGTGCCAGCAGCTTTCTTGGACAGGGGCTTGCACCCCTCCACTTT CASSFLGQGLAPLHF
TRBJ2-3 TRBD2 16 TRBV5-1 NA TGCGCCAGCAGCGGTGGACTAGCGGGGGGCACAGATACGCAGTATTTT CASSGGLAGGTDTQYF
TRBJ2-3 TRBD2 19 TRBV7-2 NA TGTGCCAGCAGCTTAGCGTCTAGCGGGGGCCGCTTTACCCGGGATACGCAGTATTTT CASSLASSGGRFTRDTQYF
TRBJ2-3 NA 13 TRBV19 NA TGTGCCAGTAGGGGGTCAAATACAGATACGCAGTATTTT CASRGSNTDTQYF
TRBJ2-2 NA 13 TRBV11-3 NA TGTGCCAGCAGCTTACAAGAGACCGGGGAGCTGTTTTTT CASSLQETGELFF
TRBJ2-2 TRBD2 12 TRBV7-9 NA TGTGCCAGAGCGGGGGACACCGGGGAGCTGTTTTTT CARAGDTGELFF
TRBJ2-3 NA 16 TRBV7-3 NA TGTGCCAGCAGCTTAAGAGGATCGGGGTCCTTTGATACGCAGTATTTT CASSLRGSGSFDTQYF
TRBJ1-2 TRBD1 17 TRBV7-9 few TGTGCCAGCAGCCGTCTTACCGGGACAGGGGAAAACTATGGCTACACCTTC CASSRLTGTGENYGYTF
TRBJ2-7 NA 12 TRBV7-2 NA TGTGCCAGCAGCCCCTCTTCCTACGAGCAGTACTTC CASSPSSYEQYF
TRBJ2-2 NA 15 TRBV7-2 NA TGTGCCAGCAGCTTACAGGACCACTCCGCCGGGGAGCTGTTTTTT CASSLQDHSAGELFF
TRBJ1-2 NA 17 TRBV7-2 NA TGTGCCAGCAGCTTAGCCCAAACACGATACACAGGGTCTGGCTACACCTTC CASSLAQTRYTGSGYTF
TRBJ1-1 NA 16 TRBV12-5 NA TGTGCTAGTGGTTTGGTACTCGGGGGGGCCAGTGCTGAAGCTTTCTTT CASGLVLGGASAEAFF
TRBJ2-7 NA 14 TRBV5-6 once TGTGCCAGCAACTTGATTTCGGGGGTGTACGAGCAGTACTTC CASNLISGVYEQYF
TRBJ1-2 TRBD1 14 TRBV6-5 NA TGTGCCAGCACCCAGATACAGGGGTATTATGGCTACACCTTC CASTQIQGYYGYTF
TRBJ2-2 NA 12 TRBV7-7 NA TGTGCTAGCAGATCCAACACCGGGGAGCTGTTTTTT CASRSNTGELFF
TRBJ1-4 TRBD1 12 TRBV19 NA TGTGTTCCGGGACAGACTAATGAAAAACTGTTTTTT CVPGQTNEKLFF
TRBJ2-3 TRBD2 15 TRBV7-6 many TGTGCCAGCAGGTACGGGACTAGCCAAGGAGATACGCAGTATTTT CASRYGTSQGDTQYF
TRBJ1-5 NA 13 TRBV10-3 NA TGTGCCATCAGGGAGGACAGAGATCAGCCCCAGCATTTT CAIREDRDQPQHF
TRBJ1-2 TRBD1 15 TRBV7-3 NA TGTGCCAGCAGCCCGGGACAGGGACCCCGTTCGGGCTACACCTTC CASSPGQGPRSGYTF
TRBJ2-5 TRBD2 15 TRBV5-1 NA TGCGCCAGCAGCCCTGGACTAGCGGGGGGAGAGACCCAGTACTTC CASSPGLAGGETQYF